These 29 T cell receptor beta chains share one sample of origin, sequenced in a study of blood T cells in healthy people across ages. Alongside a J-beta primer mix, a sample-barcoded 5' primer served in a second PCR lasting roughly 7 to 11 cycles. TCRdb re-called the 5' RACE reads with MiXCR, one entry per CDR3 protein. The repertoire holds around 500,000 distinct CDR3 sequences, with under 55% as singletons. Input material: blood. All receptors come from a man older than 75 in good health.

The J gene is TRBJ1-5, the V gene TRBV7-2, with D maybe TRBD1 (5 bases). CDR1 and CDR2 from the germline V gene are SGHTA and FQGNSA. The CDR3 runs 15 residues. The V end lost 2 bases, the J end lost 6 bases, and 14 bases lay between the germline ends. Here the CDR3 reads CASSLLSGGLQPQHF. The CDR3 DNA reads TGTGCCAGCAGCTTACTTTCTGGGGGTCTTCAGCCCCAGCATTTT.

This clonotype has a single count. J is TRBJ2-2 and V is TRBV4-3; either TRBD1 or TRBD2 may fit D (6 bases each). Germline CDR1 LGHNA, CDR2 YSLEER. The CDR3 sequence is 16 residues long. V gave up 0 bases and J gave up 4 bases, with 12 bases separating them. The CDR3 loop reads CASSQDWGAVTGELFF. The DNA for the CDR3 is TGCGCCAGCAGCCAAGATTGGGGGGCTGTCACCGGGGAGCTGTTTTTT.

This chain connects TRBV7-2 to TRBJ1-2; D call uncertain. The V gene lost 5 bases and the J gene lost 8 bases, with 18 bases spanning the gap. CDR3 length equals 14 residues. Germline values: CDR1 SGHTA, CDR2 FQGNSA. CDR3 nucleotide sequence: TGTGCCAGCAGCCTTGCACGGGGTCCTGAAGGCTACACCTTC. It encodes CASSLARGPEGYTF.

The chain employs TRBV18 and TRBJ2-7; D gene uncertain. This CDR3 contains 13 residues. The germline V gene encodes CDR1 KGHSH and CDR2 LQKENI. V was pared by 3 bases and J by 2 bases, with 8 bases between. CDR3 protein: CASSPQAAYEQYF. Written as DNA, the CDR3 is TGTGCCAGCTCACCCCAGGCCGCCTACGAGCAGTACTTC.

In its sample, this clonotype was seen a few times. This chain uses TRBV27 with TRBJ1-1, with D unclear. Trimming took 4 bases from V and 0 from J, leaving 12 bases between them. Per the germline V gene, CDR1 is MNHEY and CDR2 is SMNVEV (reference sequence). The CDR3 covers 15 residues. As DNA, the CDR3 is TGTGCCAGCAGTTGTAGGGTAGACATGAACACTGAAGCTTTCTTT. Translation gives CASSCRVDMNTEAFF.

The chain combines TRBV6-5 with TRBJ2-7, with 7 bases lining up with TRBD2. The J call may be in error: the DNA end matches TRBJ2-5 better. Germline V lookup: CDR1 MNHEY, CDR2 SVGAGI. CDR3 length: 10 amino acids. CDR3 residues: CATGGETQYF. The CDR3 coding sequence is TGTGCCACCGGGGGGGAGACCCAGTACTTC.

In its sample, this clonotype was seen a few times. The chain recombines TRBV10-3 with TRBJ1-2; the D is unclear. Trimming pared 5 bases from V and 1 base from J, leaving 8 bases between. This CDR3 region has 13 residues. CDR1 is ENHRY, CDR2 SYGVKD, per germline. CDR3 coding DNA: TGTGCCATCAGTCAAGAGCTTAACTATGGCTACACCTTC. Translating it yields CAISQELNYGYTF.

The table lists this clonotype with a few counts. The CDR3 loop reads CATSRRTGVGQPQHF. DNA of the CDR3: TGTGCCACCAGCAGAAGAACAGGCGTGGGTCAGCCCCAGCATTTT. The gene calls are TRBV15 and TRBJ1-5; D perhaps matches TRBD1 (5 bases). This CDR3 comprises 15 residues. Trimming cost V 2 bases and J 6 bases, with 14 bases left between them. The germline CDR1 and CDR2 sequences are LNHNV and YYDKDF (reference sequence).

This clonotype was counted between two and nine times. The chain has TRBV7-2 and TRBJ2-3, with 9 bases matching TRBD1. Germline CDR1 SGHTA, CDR2 FQGNSA. This CDR3 has 18 amino acids. The ends lost 5 bases at V and 2 bases at J; junction bases unmatched: 14. CDR3 sequence: CASSTPLARDRVTDTQYF. The CDR3 DNA reads as TGTGCCAGCAGCACACCACTAGCCCGGGACAGGGTCACAGATACGCAGTATTTT.

This clonotype appeared once. The chain couples TRBV7-3 to TRBJ2-1; no clear D. The CDR3 contains 13 residues. Trimming left V 5 bases short and J 10 bases short, with 15 bases between. CDR1 SGHTA and CDR2 FQGTGA come from the germline V gene. The CDR3 DNA is TGTGCCAGCAGCGTAATGGGCCCTCCCGAGCAGTTCTTC. This translates into CASSVMGPPEQFF.

For this clonotype: Compared with germline, one end of the junction differs, possibly owing to a read error. The V call is TRBV4-1, the J call TRBJ1-5; 9 bases are a match to TRBD1. The length of the CDR3 is 19 residues. Germline-derived CDR1 and CDR2 are MGHRA and YSYEKL. CDR3 sequence reads: CASSQDFTLTGGVNQPQHF. The CDR3 region has the DNA TGTGCCAGCAGCCAAGATTTTACGCTGACAGGGGGAGTCAATCAGCCCCAGCATTTT.

The V call is TRBV11-2, the J call TRBJ1-2; D is unclear. Germline V gene sequence: CDR1 SGHAT, CDR2 FQNNGV. There are 14 residues in the CDR3. V gave up 0 bases and J gave up 5 bases, with 10 bases separating them. CDR3 DNA sequence: TGTGCCAGCAGCTTAGATCTCCGTTATTATGGCTACACCTTC. Its protein is CASSLDLRYYGYTF.

The J gene is TRBJ2-5, the V gene TRBV7-6; 12 bases match TRBD2. Germline V gene lookup returns CDR1 SGHVS and CDR2 FNYEAQ. The CDR3 runs to 17 residues. V was pared by 1 base and J by 7 bases, with 10 bases of the junction left unmatched. The CDR3 protein is CASSLGITSGRKGTQYF. The CDR3, as DNA: TGTGCCAGCAGCTTAGGCATAACTAGCGGGAGGAAAGGGACCCAGTACTTC.

The chain uses TRBV7-2 and TRBJ2-7; D not resolved. Germline V gene data show CDR1 as SGHTA and CDR2 as FQGNSA. CDR3 length equals 14 residues. V was shortened by 6 bases and J by 7 bases, with 19 bases between the two germline ends. The CDR3 DNA follows: TGTGCCAGCAGTCACGGGCGCTCCTACAATGAGCAGTACTTC. Amino acids: CASSHGRSYNEQYF.

The J gene is TRBJ2-4, the V gene TRBV6-6; D perhaps matches TRBD2 (6 bases). Matching the DNA end better, TRBJ2-7 makes the J call doubtful. The CDR3 loop spans 15 amino acids. CDR1 is MNHNY, CDR2 SVGAGI, per germline (reference sequence). The CDR3 coding sequence is TGTGCCAGCAGTTACAAGATGGAGGGATCGAACGAGCAGTACTTC. This gives the protein CASSYKMEGSNEQYF.

The rearrangement joins TRBV4-3 to TRBJ2-1, with 12 bases matching TRBD2. This CDR3 is 16 amino acids long. V was clipped by 4 bases and J by 4 bases; unmatched bases: 5. CDR1 is LGHNA and CDR2 is YSLEER in the germline V gene. Written as DNA, the CDR3 is TGCGCCAGCAGCCGCCCTAGCGGGAGGGCATACAATGAGCAGTTCTTC. It translates to CASSRPSGRAYNEQFF.

This sequence joins TRBV24-1 and TRBJ2-1, with D uncertain. This CDR3 comprises 14 residues. CDR1 is KGHDR and CDR2 is SFDVKD in the germline V gene. Trimming cost V 5 bases and J 4 bases, with 11 bases left between them. CDR3 DNA: TGTGCCACCAGTGGGGCTCCGACTTACAATGAGCAGTTCTTC. Residues: CATSGAPTYNEQFF.

In its sample, this clonotype was seen a few times. Just one base apart from a much larger clone, this may be a read error. V gene TRBV20-1 combines with J gene TRBJ2-5, with TRBD2 matching over 13 bases. This CDR3 spans 15 amino acids. V lost 6 bases and J lost 11; bases outside the gene matches: 15. Germline loops: CDR1 DFQATT, CDR2 SNEGSKA (reference sequence). The CDR3, as DNA: TGCAGTGCCATCCCGGGACTAGCGGGGTCCAATGAGCAGTACTTC. Translating gives CSAIPGLAGSNEQYF.

About this clonotype: This may arise from a read error, as a much more abundant clone is one base away. The CDR3 sequence: CASSYLTSGGYNEQYF. As DNA, the CDR3 is TGTGCCAGCAGTTACCTCACTAGCGGGGGGTACAATGAGCAGTACTTC. The chain is built from TRBV6-6 and TRBJ2-7; 12 nucleotides agree with TRBD2. The CDR3 is made up of 16 amino acids. Germline V CDR1 and CDR2: MNHNY, SVGAGI (reference sequence). Trimming removed 2 bases from V and 7 bases from J; junction bases left unmatched: 9.

This clonotype showed up just a few times. The rearrangement uses TRBV12-3 or TRBV12-4 and TRBJ1-2; TRBD1 matches 7 bases. V lost 3 bases to trimming and J lost 0 bases; unmatched junction nucleotides: 4. The CDR3 extends over 15 amino acids. The CDR3 DNA is TGTGCCAGCAGTTTTAGGGGGCGAGCTAACTATGGCTACACCTTC. It codes for CASSFRGRANYGYTF.

This clonotype turned up a few times. The chain uses TRBV28 and TRBJ1-5, with 7 bases matching TRBD1. CDR1 and CDR2 (germline): MDHEN, SYDVKM. CDR3 length: 15 residues. J lost 5 bases, V lost 2 bases, and 6 bases had no gene match. The CDR3 DNA reads as TGTGCCAGCAGTTTAGGGACAGAGATTTATCAGCCCCAGCATTTT. This codes for CASSLGTEIYQPQHF.

On this clonotype itself: At one end the junction does not follow the germline gene, possibly because of a read error. This chain links TRBV29-1 with TRBJ1-2; D gene uncertain. The CDR3 has 12 amino acids. Germline V gene data show CDR1 as SQVTM and CDR2 as ANQGSEA. The CDR3 loop reads CSVEGVVGGYTF. DNA for the CDR3: TGCAGCGTGGAAGGCGTCGTTGGGGGCTACACCTTC.

The V gene is TRBV30, the J gene TRBJ2-4; D gene unclear. The DNA end favors TRBJ2-7, so the J call may be wrong. The CDR3 totals 12 residues. Looked up from germline, CDR1 is GTSNPN and CDR2 is SVGIG (reference sequence). The DNA of the CDR3 is TGTGCCTGGAGTGCAGAGAACTACGAGCAGTACTTC. This encodes CAWSAENYEQYF.

This clonotype was seen many times. The V call is TRBV6-5, the J call TRBJ1-1, with no clear D. CDR3 size: 15 residues. The V gene's germline CDR1 is MNHEY and CDR2 SVGAGI. The V gene lost 5 bases and the J gene lost 3 bases, with 16 bases spanning the gap. The CDR3 DNA follows: TGTGCCAGCAGTACCGGGCCACATTCCGACACTGAAGCTTTCTTT. Translating gives CASSTGPHSDTEAFF.

The rearrangement joins TRBV7-9 to TRBJ2-6, with 9 bases matching TRBD2. The ends lost 2 bases at V and 0 bases at J; junction bases unmatched: 5. Germline V CDR1 and CDR2: SEHNR, FQNEAQ (reference sequence). There are 18 residues in the CDR3. The CDR3 DNA reads as TGTGCCAGCAGCTTAAGAGGCGGGAGGGCCTCTGGGGCCAACGTCCTGACTTTC. It encodes CASSLRGGRASGANVLTF.

This clonotype was counted a few times. This chain links TRBV6-2 or TRBV6-3 with TRBJ2-1; D is ambiguous. Germline CDR1 reads MNHEY; CDR2 reads SVGEGT. V gave up 4 bases and J gave up 8 bases, with 9 bases separating them. This CDR3 spans 12 amino acids. The CDR3 DNA is TGTGCCAGCAGTTGGCCTTTGGATGAGCAGTTCTTC. Amino acid sequence: CASSWPLDEQFF.

The chain employs TRBV7-9 and TRBJ2-3; D remains unclear. The CDR3 is 12 amino acids. The germline gives CDR1 SEHNR, CDR2 FQNEAQ (reference sequence). Trimming took 5 bases from V and 7 from J, leaving 10 bases between them. The CDR3 reads CASSPGLNTQYF. The CDR3 bases are TGTGCCAGCAGCCCCGGCTTAAATACGCAGTATTTT.

This sequence joins TRBV28 and TRBJ2-6; TRBD1 aligns across 8 bases. Trimming took 4 bases from V and 3 from J; bases not matched to a gene: 2. Germline V lookup: CDR1 MDHEN, CDR2 SYDVKM. The length of the CDR3 is 15 residues. The CDR3 nucleotides read TGTGCCAGCAGTTGGACAGGGATTGGGGCCAACGTCCTGACTTTC. Its protein product is CASSWTGIGANVLTF. Supplemented by reference TRBV28 and TRBJ2-6, the full variable domain reads DVKVTQSSRYLVKRTGEKVFLECVQDMDHENMFWYRQDPGLGLRLIYFSYDVKMKEKGDIPEGYSVSREKKERFSLILESASTNQTSMYLCASSWTGIGANVLTFGAGSRLTVL.

This clonotype was seen a few times. This chain uses TRBV9 with TRBJ2-7; TRBD1 might be the D (6 bases). Germline CDR1 SGDLS, CDR2 YYNGEE. The CDR3 totals 15 residues. V lost 4 bases and J 2 bases, leaving 16 bases between the germline ends. In DNA, the CDR3 is TGTGCCAGCAGCTTAGTAGGGGGTCGGCCCTACGAGCAGTACTTC. Protein: CASSLVGGRPYEQYF.